The clone carrying this T cell receptor beta chain has ten or more counts. The record originates from a study of read filtering for tumor transcriptome and immune sequencing. From roughly 0.4 ug of RNA, a library with molecular barcoded alpha/delta and beta/gamma adaptors was made. MiXCR, run by TCRdb on the reads, gives a single entry per CDR3 protein. The top ten hold just over 15% of the sample, which has about 48,000 distinct CDR3 sequences, less than 20% seen once. This CDR3 spans 15 amino acids. Trimming removed 2 bases from V and 4 bases from J, with 14 bases in between. Per the germline V gene, CDR1 is MNHNY and CDR2 is SVGAGI (reference sequence).

This sequence joins TRBV6-6 and TRBJ1-1; D is uncertain. Input material: a population of CD138-negative cells sorted from bone marrow. The TCR was taken from a donor aged 40 or older with multiple myeloma. In DNA form, the CDR3 reads TGTGCCAGCAGTTACCCGGGGAGGGAACGCACTGAAGCTTTCTTT. Amino acid sequence: CASSYPGRERTEAFF.